A selection of T cell receptor beta chains follows, all from one sample in a study of blood T cells in healthy people across ages. TCRdb re-analysed the 5' RACE reads in MiXCR, keeping a single row per CDR3 protein. This table holds around 790,000 distinct CDR3 sequences, approximately 44% found once. Sample: blood. The receptor source for this set is a man aged 60 to 75 in good health. Both conserved end residues are part of each CDR3. Each record gives: D gene, V gene, J gene, clone size, CDR3 protein, CDR3 DNA. D genes are given only for firm matches. Only some rows state a clone size, as once, few, many or a class for expanded clones.

>-|TRBV2|TRBJ2-5|-
CASSGTNPQYF
TGTGCCAGCAGTGGGACCAATCCCCAGTACTTC
>-|TRBV9|TRBJ1-6|-
CASSRNRASPLHF
TGTGCCAGCAGCCGGAACAGGGCCTCACCCCTCCACTTT
>-|TRBV29-1|TRBJ2-2|many
CSVRDSSAGELFF
TGCAGCGTGCGGGACAGTTCGGCCGGGGAGCTGTTTTTT
>-|TRBV23-1|TRBJ2-5|few
CASRIPGPLSASTETQYF
TGCGCCAGCAGGATTCCGGGACCTCTTTCTGCGTCAACCGAGACCCAGTACTTC
>-|TRBV27|TRBJ2-7|-
CASSRRDTESYEQYF
TGTGCCAGCAGTCGAAGGGACACCGAATCCTACGAGCAGTACTTC
>-|TRBV6-5|TRBJ1-1|few
CASSTGQMSTEAFF
TGTGCCAGCAGTACCGGACAGATGAGCACTGAAGCTTTCTTT
>-|TRBV7-2|TRBJ2-4|few
CASSAGSPGAQYF
TGTGCCAGCAGCGCCGGGAGCCCAGGGGCCCAGTACTTC
>-|TRBV25-1|TRBJ1-4|-
CASSEGGLGNEKLFF
TGTGCCAGCAGTGAAGGGGGCCTAGGTAATGAAAAACTGTTTTTT
>-|TRBV7-2|TRBJ2-7|many
CASSLASSYEQYF
TGTGCCAGCAGCTTAGCGAGCTCCTACGAGCAGTACTTC
>-|TRBV6-2/TRBV6-3|TRBJ1-2|once
CASSSPQGGYTF
TGTGCCAGCAGTAGTCCACAGGGTGGCTACACCTTC
>-|TRBV20-1|TRBJ2-1|few
CSAWTPLVYNEQFF
TGCAGTGCCTGGACCCCCTTAGTATACAATGAGCAGTTCTTC
>-|TRBV6-1|TRBJ2-2|-
CASILGRGATGELFF
TGTGCCAGCATTCTTGGACGGGGGGCCACCGGGGAGCTGTTTTTT
>-|TRBV7-9|TRBJ1-2|-
CAGSQGKSGYTF
TGTGCCGGCTCCCAAGGGAAGTCGGGCTACACCTTC
>TRBD2|TRBV5-1|TRBJ2-3|-
CASSVSTSGTSRTDTQYF
TGCGCCAGCAGTGTCTCGACTAGCGGGACCTCTCGCACAGATACGCAGTATTTT
>-|TRBV5-5|TRBJ2-3|many
CASSPRTYSTDTQYF
TGTGCCAGCAGCCCGCGGACCTATAGCACAGATACGCAGTATTTT
>TRBD2|TRBV4-1|TRBJ2-1|-
CASSQERRASGDNEQFF
TGCGCCAGCAGCCAGGAAAGAAGGGCTAGCGGGGACAATGAGCAGTTCTTC
>-|TRBV5-1|TRBJ1-2|-
CASSVDGSNYGYTF
TGCGCCAGCAGCGTGGATGGGAGTAACTATGGCTACACCTTC